This T cell receptor (beta chain) appears in the sequencing data of a study of blood T cell repertoires in COVID-19. Data came from immunoSEQ multiplex PCR; TCRdb stores just in-frame clones and leaves some out. The data hold 200,000 to 250,000 clones, with about 85% observed a single time. CDR3 length: 15 amino acids. CDR1 is ENHRY, CDR2 SYGVKD, per germline. V was clipped by 2 bases and J by 5 bases; unmatched bases: 7. The specimen was peripheral blood. The sequence was obtained from a woman aged 80 or older with active or convalescent COVID-19. The chain has TRBV10-3 and TRBJ2-5; 8 nucleotides align to TRBD1. The CDR3 loop is CAISEQQGAWETQYF. CDR3 DNA sequence: TGTGCCATCAGTGAGCAGCAGGGGGCATGGGAGACCCAGTACTTC.